The source of this T cell receptor (beta chain) is a study of blood T cell repertoires in COVID-19. The overall study: Spain, Italy and the United States supplied samples that represented acute and convalescent COVID-19. T cells, B-cell-depleted T cells, or PBMCs provided the cDNA or gDNA that served as material.

Source study methods: Quantification of nucleated cells was approximated via reference gene primer amplification. The data were produced by immunoSEQ multiplex PCR, yet TCRdb's version contains in-frame clones alone and is incomplete. That table is the source of V, J and clone size, and D and trimming were worked out from the DNA. Among roughly 220,000 clones, about 87% were seen once, and the ten largest hold about 2.4%. Cohort 3 recovered donors had two negative PCRs, clearance, or symptom resolution. CDR3 length equals 14 residues. Germline V gene sequence: CDR1 SGHAT, CDR2 FQNNGV. V lost 5 bases to trimming and J lost 1 base, with 8 bases between them.

The TCR comes from a woman younger than 45 who had recovered from COVID-19. The specimen sequenced was PBMCs or T cells enriched from blood (not recorded which). The rearrangement links TRBV11-2 to TRBJ2-2; D remains ambiguous. The CDR3 DNA sequence: TGTGCCAGCAGCCCCGGAGTGAACACCGGGGAGCTGTTTTTT. Its protein product is CASSPGVNTGELFF.